These 17 T cell receptor beta chains originate from one sample sequenced in a study of shared clonotypes between healthy human individuals (dated by TCRdb to the early 2020s). The library was obtained by the immunoSEQ multiplex PCR assay. TCRdb limited this immuneACCESS table to in-frame rearrangements with V and J called. A share of clones is missing; checked studies link under half to unresolved V genes, and the rest is unexplained. This sample gives some 1 million clones in total; 70% to 80% of them show up just once. The ten largest clones represent about 1.5% of the sample. The sequenced sample consisted of memory CD4+ T cells sorted from blood. The cell subset or site label for this specimen denotes: CD45RA-negative fraction. The receptors were gathered from a man younger than 35 in good health.

The rearrangement links TRBV4-1 to TRBJ1-3, with D tentatively TRBD1 (5 bases). Germline values: CDR1 MGHRA, CDR2 YSYEKL. This CDR3 is 19 amino acids long. The germline V and J ends were trimmed by 6 bases and 0 bases, with 24 bases remaining between them. CDR3 sequence (DNA): TGCGCCAGCAGGCCGGGAGGGAACGGGGCCCCACACTCTGGAAACACCATATATTTT. It specifies CASRPGGNGAPHSGNTIYF.

The chain has TRBV6-6 and TRBJ2-1; weak D call: TRBD2 (6 bases). The germline gives CDR1 MNHNY, CDR2 SVGAGI (reference sequence). Trimming took off 8 bases at V and 7 bases at J, with 9 bases between the two ends. CDR3 size: 11 residues. CDR3 region: CASLARNEQFF. The CDR3 DNA follows: TGTGCCAGCCTAGCGAGGAATGAGCAGTTCTTC.

For this clone: This is likely an artifact of a read error, given a far larger clone one base away. The J gene is TRBJ1-2, the V gene TRBV27, with TRBD1 matching 7 bases. Germline V gene lookup returns CDR1 MNHEY and CDR2 SMNVEV (reference sequence). V trimming: 6 bases; J trimming: 4 bases; junction bases outside the gene matches: 5. The CDR3 spans 13 residues. CDR3 nucleotide sequence: TGTGCCAGCAGACCTACAGGGGCCTATGGCTACACCTTC. Translated, it gives CASRPTGAYGYTF.

This chain's CDR3 is CAWMWATGGYTF. CDR3 nucleotide sequence: TGTGCCTGGATGTGGGCAACGGGTGGCTACACCTTC. The V call is TRBV30, the J call TRBJ1-2; D gene uncertain. Trimming removed 4 bases from V and 7 bases from J, with 13 bases in between. This CDR3 has 12 amino acids. In germline, CDR1 is GTSNPN, CDR2 SVGIG (reference sequence).

This clone has more than one count but fewer than ten. J is TRBJ1-2 and V is TRBV29-1; tentative D call: TRBD1 (5 bases). Trimming pared 0 bases from V and 9 bases from J, leaving 8 bases between. Germline loops: CDR1 SQVTM, CDR2 ANQGSEA. The CDR3 runs 11 residues. The CDR3 DNA is TGCAGCGTTGAAGAGGGGGGGAGCTACACCTTC. Translation gives CSVEEGGSYTF.

The chain is built from TRBV5-1 and TRBJ2-3; TRBD2 aligns across 8 bases. The CDR3 loop spans 13 amino acids. Germline lookup yields CDR1 SGHRS and CDR2 YFSETQ. The junction had 2 bases not matched to a gene; V was cut back by 5 bases and J by 3 bases. CDR3 DNA sequence: TGCGCCAGCAGGACTAGCGAAACAGATACGCAGTATTTT. Translation: CASRTSETDTQYF.

V is TRBV6-5 and J is TRBJ1-2; D is uncertain. CDR3 length: 13 residues. From germline, CDR1 is MNHEY and CDR2 SVGAGI. The V and J ends lost 4 bases and 6 bases respectively, with 12 bases between them. DNA of the CDR3: TGTGCCAGCAGTTCCCCGTGGGAGGATGGCTACACCTTC. It specifies CASSSPWEDGYTF.

V gene TRBV2 combines with J gene TRBJ1-5; the match to TRBD1 covers 7 bases. Germline CDR1 and CDR2: SNHLY and FYNNEI. The CDR3 contains 15 residues. The J segment lost 7 bases and the V segment lost 4 bases, leaving 10 bases of the junction unmatched. The CDR3 bases are TGTGCCAGCAGTGGTCAGGGGGGAAAGGGCCAGCCCCAGCATTTT. Protein sequence: CASSGQGGKGQPQHF.

Concerning this clone: Distinct nucleotide sequences in the sample also encode this CDR3. The chain links TRBV7-9 to TRBJ1-1; 9 bases align to TRBD1. Germline V lookup: CDR1 SEHNR, CDR2 FQNEAQ (reference sequence). This CDR3 is 14 amino acids long. V lost 5 bases to trimming and J lost 1 base; unmatched junction nucleotides: 2. The CDR3 region is CASSPGQGNTEAFF. CDR3 coding DNA: TGTGCCAGCAGCCCGGGACAGGGGAACACTGAAGCTTTCTTT.

The genes are TRBV18 and TRBJ2-3, with D perhaps TRBD1 (5 bases). V lost 3 bases and J 3 bases, leaving 16 bases between the germline ends. Germline assignment: CDR1 KGHSH and CDR2 LQKENI. This CDR3 has 16 amino acids. In nucleotides, the CDR3 is TGTGCCAGCTCACCGAACGGCGCCAAGGGGACAGATACGCAGTATTTT. Protein: CASSPNGAKGTDTQYF.

This clone was seen a few times. This sequence joins TRBV2 and TRBJ1-2, with D perhaps TRBD1 (5 bases). Germline V gene lookup returns CDR1 SNHLY and CDR2 FYNNEI. With 3 bases removed from V and 7 bases from J, the gap between germline ends came to 18 bases. The CDR3 is 15 residues long. Here the CDR3 DNA reads TGTGCCAGCAGTGAGATGGGGCAGTTCGAATCTGGCTACACCTTC. Its protein product is CASSEMGQFESGYTF.

The chain joins TRBV28 to TRBJ1-2, with D perhaps TRBD1 (6 bases). Trimming pared 4 bases from V and 4 bases from J, leaving 13 bases between. The CDR3 runs to 14 residues. The germline gives CDR1 MDHEN, CDR2 SYDVKM. Written as DNA, the CDR3 is TGTGCCAGCAGTTCTACAGGGTTCGGCTATGGCTACACCTTC. It translates to CASSSTGFGYGYTF.

This clone was recorded a few times. The V call is TRBV5-4, the J call TRBJ1-1; the D is unclear. Germline values: CDR1 SGHNT, CDR2 YYREEE (reference sequence). The CDR3 is 15 residues long. Trimming took off 1 base at V and 4 bases at J, with 14 bases between the two ends. CDR3 loop: CASSLLVGRSTEAFF. The CDR3 DNA reads as TGTGCCAGCAGCTTGTTGGTGGGGAGGAGCACTGAAGCTTTCTTT.

This clone turned up a few times. The chain couples TRBV5-6 to TRBJ2-2, with 13 bases aligning to TRBD2. This CDR3 spans 17 amino acids. Germline V CDR1 and CDR2: SGHDT, YYEEEE. The ends lost 0 bases at V and 5 bases at J; junction bases unmatched: 4. CDR3 DNA sequence: TGTGCCAGCAGCTTGGGACTAGCGGGAGGCGGTACCGGGGAGCTGTTTTTT. This translates into CASSLGLAGGGTGELFF.

This clone has a single count. The chain employs TRBV4-1 and TRBJ2-5, with TRBD1 as a possible D gene (6 bases). V lost 2 bases to trimming and J lost 5 bases, with 15 bases between them. This CDR3 has 15 amino acids. CDR1 is MGHRA and CDR2 is YSYEKL in the germline V gene. The CDR3 loop reads CASSQSGAPGETQYF. The CDR3 DNA reads as TGCGCCAGCAGCCAATCAGGGGCACCGGGGGAGACCCAGTACTTC.

On this clone: The junction and the germline gene differ at one end; a read error may be behind it. J is TRBJ2-3 and V is TRBV7-3; D uncertain. There are 14 residues in the CDR3. Germline loops: CDR1 SGHTA, CDR2 FQGTGA. The DNA of the CDR3 is TGTGCCAGCAGCTTAAATACTCGCACGGATACGCAGTATTTT. Its protein product is CASSLNTRTDTQYF.

This clone has a handful of counts. CDR3 DNA sequence: TGTGCCAGCAGCTTGGGAGCAGGGGTTACTAATGAAAAACTGTTTTTT. It codes for CASSLGAGVTNEKLFF. This chain links TRBV5-4 with TRBJ1-4; a weak D match, TRBD1 (6 bases). CDR1 and CDR2 (germline): SGHNT, YYREEE (reference sequence). This CDR3 spans 16 amino acids. Trimming cost V 0 bases and J 2 bases, with 11 bases left between them.